A single sample is the source of the 14 T cell receptor beta chains below, sequenced in a study of T cell responses to AZD1222 COVID-19 vaccine. Repertoires were generated with immunoSEQ multiplex PCR, while TCRdb's copy carries only in-frame clones and drops some. Among approximately 190,000 clones listed, more than 75% were seen once. This specimen was peripheral blood, taken on day 0 of MenACWY control vaccination. These receptors were obtained from an adult in good health.

V gene TRBV28 combines with J gene TRBJ1-5; D is undetermined. CDR1 MDHEN and CDR2 SYDVKM come from the germline V gene. Trimming took off 8 bases at V and 0 bases at J, with 5 bases between the two ends. This CDR3 comprises 12 residues. The CDR3 is CASQYSNQPQHF. The CDR3 region has the DNA TGTGCCAGCCAGTATAGCAATCAGCCCCAGCATTTT.

The V and J genes are TRBV13 and TRBJ2-7; D might be TRBD1 (6 bases). CDR3 length equals 13 residues. Trimming stripped 8 bases from V and 3 bases from J, with 14 bases between. Germline V gene sequence: CDR1 PRHDT, CDR2 FYEKMQ (reference sequence). The CDR3 spells CASSRTDNYEQYF. DNA for the CDR3: TGTGCCAGCTCACGGACAGATAACTACGAGCAGTACTTC.

The chain recombines TRBV14 with TRBJ1-4; 10 bases line up with TRBD1. Trimming took 4 bases from V and 7 from J; bases not matched to a gene: 6. From germline, CDR1 is SGHDN and CDR2 FVKESK. CDR3 size: 15 residues. The CDR3 DNA reads as TGTGCCAGCAGCCGCAGACAGGGGGCATCTGAAAAACTGTTTTTT. It translates to CASSRRQGASEKLFF.

V and J are TRBV19 and TRBJ2-3; no clear D. Per germline, CDR1 LNHDA and CDR2 SQIVND (reference sequence). This CDR3 is built from 14 residues. V lost 9 bases and J 2 bases, leaving 15 bases between the germline ends. DNA of the CDR3: TGTGCCAGCACAGACTCCTCGCCCACAGATACGCAGTATTTT. Residues: CASTDSSPTDTQYF.

V gene TRBV6-2 or TRBV6-3 combines with J gene TRBJ1-5; D possibly corresponds to TRBD1 (6 bases). This CDR3 spans 13 amino acids. Germline lookup yields CDR1 MNHEY and CDR2 SVGEGT. V lost 4 bases to trimming and J lost 6 bases, with 10 bases between them. The CDR3 sequence: CASSWIQGQPQHF. CDR3 in DNA: TGTGCCAGCAGTTGGATACAGGGTCAGCCCCAGCATTTT.

This chain connects TRBV7-6 to TRBJ2-1; D might be TRBD1 (6 bases). The ends were cut back, 5 bases at V and 7 bases at J, with 12 bases in the middle. The CDR3 is made up of 13 amino acids. Germline V gene sequence: CDR1 SGHVS, CDR2 FNYEAQ. CDR3: CASSLRGGNEQFF. In DNA form, the CDR3 reads TGTGCCAGCAGCCTCAGGGGTGGGAATGAGCAGTTCTTC. Complete variable domain (other parts from reference TRBV7-6 and TRBJ2-1): GAGVSQSPRYKVTKRGQDVALRCDPISGHVSLYWYRQALGQGPEFLTYFNYEAQQDKSGLPNDRFSAERPEGSISTLTIQRTEQRDSAMYRCASSLRGGNEQFFGPGTRLTVL.

The J gene is TRBJ1-5, the V gene TRBV28; 8 bases are shared with TRBD1. Losses at the gene ends were 5 bases for V and 12 bases for J; bases not matched to a gene: 6. The germline gives CDR1 MDHEN, CDR2 SYDVKM. This CDR3 spans 12 amino acids. CDR3 coding DNA: TGTGCCAGCAGTCCTGGACAGGGAATCCAGCATTTT. Amino acid sequence: CASSPGQGIQHF.

This clone was seen only once. The J gene is TRBJ2-1, the V gene TRBV29-1; TRBD2 agrees at 11 bases. Germline CDR1 and CDR2: SQVTM and ANQGSEA. The CDR3 extends over 15 amino acids. V lost 7 bases and J lost 10; bases outside the gene matches: 15. The CDR3 loop reads CSERVAGGPYSEQFF. Written as DNA, the CDR3 is TGCAGCGAGCGGGTAGCGGGAGGGCCGTATTCCGAGCAGTTCTTC.

V usage is TRBV12-3 or TRBV12-4 and J usage is TRBJ1-4, with D perhaps matching TRBD1 (5 bases). V shed 2 bases and J shed 8 bases, with 9 bases lying between them. This CDR3 contains 13 residues. Written as DNA, the CDR3 is TGTGCCAGCAGTTTATCAGGGATCGAAAAACTGTTTTTT. Translated, it gives CASSLSGIEKLFF.

This clone was found once. The chain uses TRBV4-3 and TRBJ2-2, with TRBD1 matching 8 bases. Germline values: CDR1 LGHNA, CDR2 YSLEER. The J segment lost 6 bases and the V segment lost 3 bases, leaving 6 bases of the junction unmatched. This CDR3 has 15 amino acids. The CDR3 protein is CASSHDRGDAGELFF. The CDR3 nucleotides are TGCGCCAGCAGCCACGACAGGGGCGACGCCGGGGAGCTGTTTTTT.

This clone has a handful of counts. Other DNA sequences in this sample translate to the same CDR3. This chain uses TRBV9 with TRBJ2-2, with D uncertain. Per germline, CDR1 SGDLS and CDR2 YYNGEE. The V and J ends lost 2 bases and 1 base respectively, with 0 bases between them. This CDR3 contains 12 residues. CDR3 amino acids: CASSVNTGELFF. In DNA, the CDR3 is TGTGCCAGCAGCGTGAACACCGGGGAGCTGTTTTTT.

The chain is built from TRBV30 and TRBJ1-3, with D possibly matching TRBD1 (5 bases). This CDR3 is 14 amino acids long. Trimming took off 3 bases at V and 2 bases at J, with 11 bases between the two ends. Per germline, CDR1 GTSNPN and CDR2 SVGIG (reference sequence). The CDR3 protein is CAWSSGAAGNTIYF. DNA of the CDR3: TGTGCCTGGAGCTCCGGGGCCGCTGGAAACACCATATATTTT.

The genes are TRBV5-5 and TRBJ2-7; D not certain. The germline V gene has CDR1 SGHKS and CDR2 YYEKEE (reference sequence). Trimming removed 0 bases from V and 4 bases from J, with 11 bases in between. The CDR3 spans 14 residues. The CDR3 sequence is CASSLGLNVYEQYF. The CDR3 coding sequence is TGTGCCAGCAGCTTGGGGCTCAACGTATACGAGCAGTACTTC.

This clone was detected only a few times. The rearrangement uses TRBV27 and TRBJ2-1, with unresolved D. The V gene lost 3 bases and the J gene lost 4 bases, with 13 bases spanning the gap. Germline assignment: CDR1 MNHEY and CDR2 SMNVEV (reference sequence). The CDR3 spans 15 residues. CDR3 sequence (DNA): TGTGCCAGCAGTTTCAGTCCCCACCTATACAATGAGCAGTTCTTC. It encodes CASSFSPHLYNEQFF.